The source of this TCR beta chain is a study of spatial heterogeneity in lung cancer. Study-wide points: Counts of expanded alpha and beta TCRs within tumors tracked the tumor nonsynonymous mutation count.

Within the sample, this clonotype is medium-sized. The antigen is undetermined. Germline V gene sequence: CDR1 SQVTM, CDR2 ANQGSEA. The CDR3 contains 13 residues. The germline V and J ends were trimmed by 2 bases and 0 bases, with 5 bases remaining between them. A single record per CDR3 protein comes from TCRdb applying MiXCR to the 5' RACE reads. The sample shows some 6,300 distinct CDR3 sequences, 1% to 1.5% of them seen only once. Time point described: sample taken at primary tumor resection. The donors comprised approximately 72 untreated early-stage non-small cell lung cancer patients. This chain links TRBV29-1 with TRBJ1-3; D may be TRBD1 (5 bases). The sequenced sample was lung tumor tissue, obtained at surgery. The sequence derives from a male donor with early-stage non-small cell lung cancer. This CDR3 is CSVEQGSGNTIYF. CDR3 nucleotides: TGCAGCGTTGAACAGGGCTCTGGAAACACCATATATTTT.